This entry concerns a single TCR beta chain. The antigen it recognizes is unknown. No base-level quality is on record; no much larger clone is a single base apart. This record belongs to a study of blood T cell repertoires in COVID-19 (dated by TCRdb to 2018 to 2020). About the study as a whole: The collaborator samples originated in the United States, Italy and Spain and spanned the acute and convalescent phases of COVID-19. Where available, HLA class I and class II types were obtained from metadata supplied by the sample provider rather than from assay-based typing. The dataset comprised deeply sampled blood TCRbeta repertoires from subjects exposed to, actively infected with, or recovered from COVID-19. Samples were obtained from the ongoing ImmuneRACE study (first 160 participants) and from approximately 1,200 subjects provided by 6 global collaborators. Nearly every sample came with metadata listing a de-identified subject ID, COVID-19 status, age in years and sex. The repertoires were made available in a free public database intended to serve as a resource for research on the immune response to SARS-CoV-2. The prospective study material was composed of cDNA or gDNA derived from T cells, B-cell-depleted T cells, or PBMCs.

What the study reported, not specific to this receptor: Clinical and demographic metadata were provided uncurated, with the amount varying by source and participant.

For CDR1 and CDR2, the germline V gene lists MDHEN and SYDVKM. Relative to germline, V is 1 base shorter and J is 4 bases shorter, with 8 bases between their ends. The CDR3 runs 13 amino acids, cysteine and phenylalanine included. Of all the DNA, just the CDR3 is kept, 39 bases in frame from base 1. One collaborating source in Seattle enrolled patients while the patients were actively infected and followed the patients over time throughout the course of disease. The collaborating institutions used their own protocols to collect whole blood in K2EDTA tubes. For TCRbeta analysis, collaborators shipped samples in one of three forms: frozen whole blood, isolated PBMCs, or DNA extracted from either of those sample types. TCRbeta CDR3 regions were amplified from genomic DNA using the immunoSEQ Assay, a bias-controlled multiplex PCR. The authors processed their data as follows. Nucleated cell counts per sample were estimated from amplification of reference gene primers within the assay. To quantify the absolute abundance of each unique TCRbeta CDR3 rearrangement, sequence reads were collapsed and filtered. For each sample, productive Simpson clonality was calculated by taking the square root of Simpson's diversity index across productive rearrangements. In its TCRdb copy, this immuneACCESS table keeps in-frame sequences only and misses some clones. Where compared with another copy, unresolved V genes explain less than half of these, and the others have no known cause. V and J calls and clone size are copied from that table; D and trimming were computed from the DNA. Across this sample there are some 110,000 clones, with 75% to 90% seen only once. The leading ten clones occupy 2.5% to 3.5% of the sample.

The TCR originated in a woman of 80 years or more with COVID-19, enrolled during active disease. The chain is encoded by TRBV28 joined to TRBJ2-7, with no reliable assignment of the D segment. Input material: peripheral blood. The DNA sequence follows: TGTGCCAGCAGTTTATTCCCTTATTACGAGCAGTACTTC. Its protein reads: CASSLFPYYEQYF.